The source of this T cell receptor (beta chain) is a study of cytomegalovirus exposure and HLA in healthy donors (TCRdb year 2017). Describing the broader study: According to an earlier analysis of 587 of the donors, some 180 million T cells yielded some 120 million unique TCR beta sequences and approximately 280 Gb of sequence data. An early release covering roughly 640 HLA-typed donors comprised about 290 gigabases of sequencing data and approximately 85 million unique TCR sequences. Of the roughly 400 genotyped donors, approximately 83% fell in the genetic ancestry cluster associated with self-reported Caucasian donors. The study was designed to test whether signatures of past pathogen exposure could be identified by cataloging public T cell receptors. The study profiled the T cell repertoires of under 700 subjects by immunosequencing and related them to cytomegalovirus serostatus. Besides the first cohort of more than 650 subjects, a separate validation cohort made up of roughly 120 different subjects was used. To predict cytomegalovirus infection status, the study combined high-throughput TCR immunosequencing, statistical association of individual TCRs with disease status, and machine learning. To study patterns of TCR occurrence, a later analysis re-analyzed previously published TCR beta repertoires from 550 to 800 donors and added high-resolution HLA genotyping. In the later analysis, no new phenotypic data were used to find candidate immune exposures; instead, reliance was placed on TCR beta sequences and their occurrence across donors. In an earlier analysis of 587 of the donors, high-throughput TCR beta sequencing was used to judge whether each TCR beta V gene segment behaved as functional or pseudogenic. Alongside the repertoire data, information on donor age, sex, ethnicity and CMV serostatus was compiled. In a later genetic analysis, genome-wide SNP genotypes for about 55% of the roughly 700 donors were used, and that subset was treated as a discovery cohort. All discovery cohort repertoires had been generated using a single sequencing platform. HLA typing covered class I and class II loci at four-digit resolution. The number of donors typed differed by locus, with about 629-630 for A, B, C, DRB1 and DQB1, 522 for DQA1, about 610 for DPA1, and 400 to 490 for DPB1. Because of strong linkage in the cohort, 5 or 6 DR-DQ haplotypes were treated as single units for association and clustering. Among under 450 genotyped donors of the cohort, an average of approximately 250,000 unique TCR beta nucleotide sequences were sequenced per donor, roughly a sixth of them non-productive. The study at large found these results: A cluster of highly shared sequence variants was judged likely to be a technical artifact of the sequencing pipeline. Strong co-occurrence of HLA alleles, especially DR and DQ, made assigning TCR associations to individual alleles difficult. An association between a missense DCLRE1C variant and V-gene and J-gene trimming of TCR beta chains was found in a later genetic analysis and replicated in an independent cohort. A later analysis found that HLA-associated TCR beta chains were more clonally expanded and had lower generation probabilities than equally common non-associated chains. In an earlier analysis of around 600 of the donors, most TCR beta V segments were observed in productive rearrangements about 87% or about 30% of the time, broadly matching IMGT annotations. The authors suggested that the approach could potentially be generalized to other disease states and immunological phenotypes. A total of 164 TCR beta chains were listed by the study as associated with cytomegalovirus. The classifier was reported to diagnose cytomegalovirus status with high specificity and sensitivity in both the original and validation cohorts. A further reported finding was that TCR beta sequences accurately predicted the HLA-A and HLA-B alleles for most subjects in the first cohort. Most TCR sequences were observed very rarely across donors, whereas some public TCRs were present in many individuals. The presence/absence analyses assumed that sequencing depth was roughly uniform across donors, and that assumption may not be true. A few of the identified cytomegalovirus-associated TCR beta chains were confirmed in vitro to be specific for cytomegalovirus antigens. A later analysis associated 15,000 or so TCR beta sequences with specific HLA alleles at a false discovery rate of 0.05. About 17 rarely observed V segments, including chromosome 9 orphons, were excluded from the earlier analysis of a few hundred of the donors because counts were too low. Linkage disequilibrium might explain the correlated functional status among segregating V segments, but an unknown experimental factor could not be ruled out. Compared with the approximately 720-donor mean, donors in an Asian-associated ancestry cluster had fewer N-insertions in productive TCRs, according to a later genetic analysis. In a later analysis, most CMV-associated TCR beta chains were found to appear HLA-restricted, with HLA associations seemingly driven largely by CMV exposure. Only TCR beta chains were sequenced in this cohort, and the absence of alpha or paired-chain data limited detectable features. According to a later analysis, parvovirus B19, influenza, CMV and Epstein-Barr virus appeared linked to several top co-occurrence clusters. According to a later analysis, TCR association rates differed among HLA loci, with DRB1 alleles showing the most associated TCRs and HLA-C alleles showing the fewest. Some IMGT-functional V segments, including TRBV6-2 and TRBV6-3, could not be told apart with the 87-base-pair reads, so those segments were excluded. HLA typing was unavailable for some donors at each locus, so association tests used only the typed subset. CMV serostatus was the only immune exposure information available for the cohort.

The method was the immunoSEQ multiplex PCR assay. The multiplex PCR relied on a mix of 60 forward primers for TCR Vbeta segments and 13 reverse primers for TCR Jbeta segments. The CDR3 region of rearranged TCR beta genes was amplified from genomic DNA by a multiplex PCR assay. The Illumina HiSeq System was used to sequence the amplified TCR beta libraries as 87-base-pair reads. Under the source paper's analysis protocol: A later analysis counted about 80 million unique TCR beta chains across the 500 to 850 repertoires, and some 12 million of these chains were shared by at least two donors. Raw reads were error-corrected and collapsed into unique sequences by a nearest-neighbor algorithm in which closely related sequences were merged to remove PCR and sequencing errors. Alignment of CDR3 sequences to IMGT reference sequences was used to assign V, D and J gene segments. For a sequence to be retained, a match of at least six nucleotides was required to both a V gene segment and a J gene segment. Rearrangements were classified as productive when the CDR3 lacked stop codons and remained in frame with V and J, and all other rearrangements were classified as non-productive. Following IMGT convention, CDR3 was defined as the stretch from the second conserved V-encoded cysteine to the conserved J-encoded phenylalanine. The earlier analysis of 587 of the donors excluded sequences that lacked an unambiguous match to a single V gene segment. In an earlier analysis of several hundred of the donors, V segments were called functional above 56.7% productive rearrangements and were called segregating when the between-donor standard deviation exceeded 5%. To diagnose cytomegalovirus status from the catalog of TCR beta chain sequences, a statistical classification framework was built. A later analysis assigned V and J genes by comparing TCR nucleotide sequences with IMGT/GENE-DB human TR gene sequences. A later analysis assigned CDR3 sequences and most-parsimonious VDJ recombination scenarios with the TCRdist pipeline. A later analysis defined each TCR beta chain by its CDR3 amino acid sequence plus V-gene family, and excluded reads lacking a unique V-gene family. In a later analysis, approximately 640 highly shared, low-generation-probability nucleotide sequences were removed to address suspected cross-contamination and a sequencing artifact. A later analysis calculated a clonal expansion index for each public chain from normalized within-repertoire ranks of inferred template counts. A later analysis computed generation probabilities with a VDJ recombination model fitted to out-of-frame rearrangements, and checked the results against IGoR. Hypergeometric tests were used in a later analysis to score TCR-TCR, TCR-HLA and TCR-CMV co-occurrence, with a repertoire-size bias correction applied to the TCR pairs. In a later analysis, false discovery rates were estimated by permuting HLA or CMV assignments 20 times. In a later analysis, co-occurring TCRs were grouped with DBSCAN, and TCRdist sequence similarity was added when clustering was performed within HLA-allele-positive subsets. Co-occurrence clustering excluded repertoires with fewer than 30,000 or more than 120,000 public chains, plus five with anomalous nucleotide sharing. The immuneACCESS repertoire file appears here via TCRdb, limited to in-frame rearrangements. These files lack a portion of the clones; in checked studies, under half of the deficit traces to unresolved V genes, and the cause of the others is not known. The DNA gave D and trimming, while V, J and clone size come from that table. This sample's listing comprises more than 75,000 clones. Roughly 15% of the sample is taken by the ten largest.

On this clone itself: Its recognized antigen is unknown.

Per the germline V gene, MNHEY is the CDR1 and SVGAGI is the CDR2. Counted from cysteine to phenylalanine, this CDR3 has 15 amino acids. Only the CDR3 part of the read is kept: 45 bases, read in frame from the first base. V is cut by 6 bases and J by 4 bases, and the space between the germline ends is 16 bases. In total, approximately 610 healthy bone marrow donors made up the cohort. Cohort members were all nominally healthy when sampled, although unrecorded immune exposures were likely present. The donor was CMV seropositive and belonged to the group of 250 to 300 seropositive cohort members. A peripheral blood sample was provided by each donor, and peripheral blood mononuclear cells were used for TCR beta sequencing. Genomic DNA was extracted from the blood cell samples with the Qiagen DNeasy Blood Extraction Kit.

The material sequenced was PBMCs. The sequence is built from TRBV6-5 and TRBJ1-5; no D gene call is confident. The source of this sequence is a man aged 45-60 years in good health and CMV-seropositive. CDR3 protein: CASSPLSGENQPQHF. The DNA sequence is TGTGCCAGCAGCCCACTGAGCGGGGAAAATCAGCCCCAGCATTTT.